These 13 T cell receptor beta chains came from one sample sequenced in a study of shared clonotypes between healthy human individuals. This table comes from immunoSEQ multiplex PCR, and its TCRdb copy is limited to in-frame clones, with some not included. Of 600,000 to 700,000 clones listed, around 73% are singletons. The specimen sequenced was memory CD4+ T cells sorted from blood. Subset noted: CD45RA-negative fraction. The source of these receptors is a woman aged 25 to 39 in good health.

In its sample, this clone was seen a few times. One junction end disagrees with the germline gene, perhaps due to a read error. This rearrangement joins TRBV25-1 to TRBJ1-2, with unresolved D. CDR3 size: 13 residues. Germline V gene data show CDR1 as MGHDK and CDR2 as SYGVNS. CDR3 DNA: TGTGCCAGCAGAGAATCTATATCCTATGGCTACACCTTC. Translated: CASRESISYGYTF.

This rearrangement joins TRBV6-6 to TRBJ1-3; D uncertain. The CDR3 length is 16 residues. Trimming cost V 7 bases and J 2 bases, with 18 bases left between them. The germline gives CDR1 MNHNY, CDR2 SVGAGI (reference sequence). The CDR3 coding sequence is TGTGCCAGCACTCGGGGAGGGAGTTTAGCTGGAAACACCATATATTTT. Its translation is CASTRGGSLAGNTIYF.

The V call is TRBV15, the J call TRBJ2-7, with 10 bases fitting TRBD1. V shed 0 bases and J 2 bases; nucleotides not matched to a gene: 1. The CDR3 loop spans 15 amino acids. CDR1 and CDR2 (germline): LNHNV, YYDKDF (reference sequence). This CDR3 is CATSRDGTGAYEQYF. CDR3 sequence (DNA): TGTGCCACCAGCAGAGACGGGACAGGGGCCTACGAGCAGTACTTC.

The genes are TRBV4-1 and TRBJ2-7; D is perhaps TRBD2 (7 bases). CDR1 and CDR2 (germline): MGHRA, YSYEKL. The length of the CDR3 is 17 residues. Trimming removed 2 bases at V and 4 bases at J, with 21 bases between. The DNA for the CDR3 is TGCGCCAGCAGCCAACGACATGGGGGGGCCGTATATTACGAGCAGTACTTC. Translating it yields CASSQRHGGAVYYEQYF.

The chain combines TRBV18 with TRBJ1-1, with D possibly TRBD1 on 6 matching bases. CDR3 length: 15 amino acids. Germline V gene data show CDR1 as KGHSH and CDR2 as LQKENI. V was clipped by 3 bases and J by 0 bases, with 11 bases between them. The CDR3 sequence: CASSPFGTMNTEAFF. CDR3 sequence (DNA): TGTGCCAGCTCACCTTTCGGGACAATGAACACTGAAGCTTTCTTT.

This chain joins TRBV9 and TRBJ1-3; D uncertain. The V and J ends lost 0 bases and 4 bases respectively, with 8 bases between them. Looked up from germline, CDR1 is SGDLS and CDR2 is YYNGEE. The CDR3 consists of 14 residues. CDR3 nucleotide sequence: TGTGCCAGCAGCGTAGCTACAGTCGGAAACACCATATATTTT. Translating gives CASSVATVGNTIYF.

Of note for this clone: A much larger clone is a single base away; this may be a read error. This chain uses TRBV7-6 with TRBJ2-1; TRBD1 matches at 10 bases. The V and J ends lost 6 bases and 4 bases, in that order; junction bases with no gene match: 3. The CDR3 loop spans 14 amino acids. Germline CDR1 reads SGHVS; CDR2 reads FNYEAQ. The CDR3 is CASRSGQGYNEQFF. The CDR3 coding sequence is TGTGCCAGCAGATCGGGACAGGGGTACAATGAGCAGTTCTTC.

The chain employs TRBV5-1 and TRBJ2-1, with no clear D. The germline V gene has CDR1 SGHRS and CDR2 YFSETQ. The CDR3 consists of 14 residues. The germline V and J ends were trimmed by 5 bases and 0 bases, with 9 bases remaining between them. CDR3 protein: CASRTLISYNEQFF. The CDR3 region has the DNA TGCGCCAGCAGAACCCTCATCTCCTACAATGAGCAGTTCTTC.

V and J are TRBV30 and TRBJ1-4; a weak D match, TRBD1 (5 bases). Trimming stripped 0 bases from V and 1 base from J, with 9 bases between. Germline V gives CDR1 GTSNPN, CDR2 SVGIG (reference sequence). The CDR3 extends over 15 amino acids. The CDR3 is CAWSVGQRTNEKLFF. The CDR3 DNA reads TGTGCCTGGAGTGTCGGACAAAGAACTAATGAAAAACTGTTTTTT.

The chain combines TRBV6-1 with TRBJ1-3; D uncertain. The ends were cut back, 2 bases at V and 0 bases at J, with 11 bases in the middle. Germline CDR1 and CDR2: MNHNS and SASEGT. The CDR3 runs 16 residues. CDR3 sequence reads: CASSESSLYSGNTIYF. The DNA of the CDR3 is TGTGCCAGCAGTGAATCTAGTCTTTACTCTGGAAACACCATATATTTT.

In regard to this clone: The same CDR3 also results from other DNA sequences found in this sample. This sequence joins TRBV6-6 and TRBJ2-3; D gene unclear. There are 14 residues in the CDR3. V lost 2 bases and J lost 0, with 6 bases in between. The germline V gene encodes CDR1 MNHNY and CDR2 SVGAGI (reference sequence). CDR3 sequence: CASSYGRSTDTQYF. As DNA, the CDR3 is TGTGCCAGCAGTTACGGGCGGAGCACAGATACGCAGTATTTT.

This rearrangement joins TRBV5-1 to TRBJ1-2; D possibly corresponds to TRBD1 (6 bases). The germline gives CDR1 SGHRS, CDR2 YFSETQ. V was clipped by 4 bases and J by 1 base, with 8 bases between them. The CDR3 is 13 amino acids. CDR3 region: CASSDRNNYGYTF. CDR3 bases: TGCGCCAGCAGCGACAGGAATAACTATGGCTACACCTTC.

The rearrangement uses TRBV5-1 and TRBJ2-1; 11 positions match TRBD2. The CDR3 loop spans 18 amino acids. CDR1 and CDR2 from the germline V gene are SGHRS and YFSETQ. V lost 4 bases to trimming and J lost 3 bases; unmatched junction nucleotides: 12. This CDR3 is CASSLILAGVFGYNEQFF. As DNA, the CDR3 is TGCGCCAGCAGCCTCATACTAGCGGGAGTTTTTGGCTACAATGAGCAGTTCTTC.